The clone carrying this T cell receptor (beta chain) was seen at least ten times. Its antigen remains unidentified. Trimming left V 5 bases short and J 11 bases short, with 12 bases between. The CDR3 loop spans 11 amino acids. The data were obtained in a study of neurological immune-mediated disorders. Noted time point: longitudinal time-point 2. PBMCs stored at -80 C, numbering 2 million, were the origin of the unsorted libraries. cDNA synthesis was performed by 5'RACE with 10-nucleotide random UMIs. TCRdb itself ran the 5' RACE reads through MiXCR, one entry per CDR3 protein. The sample yields tens of thousands of distinct CDR3 sequences, 5.8% seen once. Study-wide points: The multiple sclerosis repertoire cluster showed no association with any clinical or MRI feature. The authors stated that larger cohorts are needed. Grouping of repertoires by phylogeny put those of 18 of 34 multiple sclerosis patients into a single related-CDR3 cluster, a possible signature.

Sample: PBMCs. The origin of this receptor is a woman in her sixties with multiple sclerosis. V usage is TRBV12-3 or TRBV12-4 and J usage is TRBJ1-1; D remains unclear. The CDR3 is CASSLFGTAFF. The DNA of the CDR3 is TGTGCCAGCAGTCTCTTCGGAACGGCTTTCTTT.